This T cell receptor beta chain was recorded in a study of blood T cell repertoires in COVID-19. Background on the study: Sites in the United States, Italy and Spain provided acute and convalescent COVID-19 samples.

This CDR3 contains 13 residues. The V gene lost 1 base and the J gene lost 8 bases, with 11 bases spanning the gap. Per the germline V gene, CDR1 is LNHDA and CDR2 is SQIVND (reference sequence). This clone turned up a few times. In the authors' workflow: Estimation of nucleated cell counts was performed using reference gene primer amplification. Clones were sequenced by immunoSEQ multiplex PCR, and TCRdb holds only the in-frame ones, with some missing. Clone size and V and J calls were adopted from that table, with D and trimming inferred from the DNA. The profile covers 350,000 to 400,000 clones, with roughly 90% appearing a single time and approximately 1% taken by the ten largest. The cohort comprised adults aged 18 to 89 years residing in approximately 22 US areas.

The clonotype was recovered from a woman aged 25 to 39 with acute COVID-19. The sequenced sample was PBMCs or T cells enriched from blood (not recorded which). The chain links TRBV19 to TRBJ1-2; D might be TRBD1 (5 bases). The DNA of the CDR3 is TGTGCCAGTAGTATAGGTCAGGGTTTGGGCTACACCTTC. This translates into CASSIGQGLGYTF.